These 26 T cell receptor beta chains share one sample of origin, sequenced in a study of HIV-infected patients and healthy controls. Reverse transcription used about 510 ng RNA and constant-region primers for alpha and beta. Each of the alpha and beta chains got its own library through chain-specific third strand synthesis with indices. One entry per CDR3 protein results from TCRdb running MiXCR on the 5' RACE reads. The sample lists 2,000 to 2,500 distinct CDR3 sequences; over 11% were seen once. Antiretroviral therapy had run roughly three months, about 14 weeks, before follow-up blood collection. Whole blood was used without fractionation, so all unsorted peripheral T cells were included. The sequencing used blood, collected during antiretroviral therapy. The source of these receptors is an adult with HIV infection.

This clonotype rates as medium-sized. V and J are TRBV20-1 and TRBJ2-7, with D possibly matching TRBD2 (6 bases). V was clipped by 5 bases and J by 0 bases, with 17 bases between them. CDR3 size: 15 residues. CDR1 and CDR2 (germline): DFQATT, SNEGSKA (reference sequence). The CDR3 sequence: CSAPSLGGDSYEQYF. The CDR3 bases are TGCAGTGCTCCTTCCCTCGGCGGGGACTCCTACGAGCAGTACTTC.

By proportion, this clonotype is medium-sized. CDR3 region: CASSLLGTIRAGELFF. CDR3 nucleotides: TGTGCCAGCAGCCTTCTCGGGACTATCCGAGCTGGGGAGCTGTTTTTT. This chain uses TRBV7-2 with TRBJ2-2; 7 bases fit TRBD2. The CDR3 has 16 amino acids. The V gene end was trimmed by 5 bases and the J gene end by 8 bases; junction bases not matched to a gene: 14. Germline CDR1 is SGHTA and CDR2 is FQGNSA.

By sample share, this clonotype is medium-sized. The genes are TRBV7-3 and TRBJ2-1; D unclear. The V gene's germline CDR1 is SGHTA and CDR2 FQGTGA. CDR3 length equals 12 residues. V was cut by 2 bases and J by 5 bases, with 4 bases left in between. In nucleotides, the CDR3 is TGTGCCAGCAGCTTACAAGACAATGAGCAGTTCTTC. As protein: CASSLQDNEQFF.

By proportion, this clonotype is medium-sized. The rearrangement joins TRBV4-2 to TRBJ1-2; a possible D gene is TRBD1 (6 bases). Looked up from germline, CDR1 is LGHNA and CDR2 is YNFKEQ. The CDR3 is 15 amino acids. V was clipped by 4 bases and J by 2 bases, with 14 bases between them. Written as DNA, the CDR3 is TGTGCCAGCAGCCTCCGCTCAGGGGAAAACTATGGCTACACCTTC. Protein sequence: CASSLRSGENYGYTF.

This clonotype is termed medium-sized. CDR3 amino acids: CASSPQSASYEQYF. CDR3 nucleotides: TGTGCCAGCAGCCCCCAGAGCGCGAGCTACGAGCAGTACTTC. V is TRBV7-2 and J is TRBJ2-7; D call uncertain. This CDR3 contains 14 residues. The V gene lost 5 bases and the J gene lost 3 bases, with 14 bases spanning the gap. Germline values: CDR1 SGHTA, CDR2 FQGNSA.

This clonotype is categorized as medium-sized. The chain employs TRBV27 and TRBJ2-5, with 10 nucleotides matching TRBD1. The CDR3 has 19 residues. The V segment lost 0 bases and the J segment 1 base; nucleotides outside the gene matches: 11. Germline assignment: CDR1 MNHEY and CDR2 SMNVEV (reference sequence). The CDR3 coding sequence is TGTGCCAGCAGTTTATCGCCGGGACAGGGGTCCGAGGCCCAAGAGACCCAGTACTTC. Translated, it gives CASSLSPGQGSEAQETQYF.

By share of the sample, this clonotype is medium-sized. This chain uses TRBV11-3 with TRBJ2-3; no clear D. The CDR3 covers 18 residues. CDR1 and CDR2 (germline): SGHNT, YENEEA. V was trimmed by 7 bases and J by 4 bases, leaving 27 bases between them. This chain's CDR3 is CASTDLYGRTGPADTQYF. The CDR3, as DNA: TGTGCCAGCACCGACCTCTACGGCCGGACGGGTCCGGCAGATACGCAGTATTTT.

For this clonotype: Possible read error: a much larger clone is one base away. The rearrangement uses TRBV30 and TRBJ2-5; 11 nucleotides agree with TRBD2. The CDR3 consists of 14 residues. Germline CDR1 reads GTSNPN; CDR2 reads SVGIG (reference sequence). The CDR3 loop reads CAWTSGRTAETKYF. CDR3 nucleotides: TGTGCCTGGACTAGCGGGAGGACGGCTGAGACCAAGTACTTC.

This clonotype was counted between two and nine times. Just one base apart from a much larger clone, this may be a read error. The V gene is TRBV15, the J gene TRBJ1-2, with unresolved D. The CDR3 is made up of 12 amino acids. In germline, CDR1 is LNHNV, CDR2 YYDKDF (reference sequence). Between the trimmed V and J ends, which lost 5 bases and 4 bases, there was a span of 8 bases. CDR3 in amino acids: CATSLWAYGYTF. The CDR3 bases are TGTGCCACCAGCCTGTGGGCCTATGGCTACACCTTC.

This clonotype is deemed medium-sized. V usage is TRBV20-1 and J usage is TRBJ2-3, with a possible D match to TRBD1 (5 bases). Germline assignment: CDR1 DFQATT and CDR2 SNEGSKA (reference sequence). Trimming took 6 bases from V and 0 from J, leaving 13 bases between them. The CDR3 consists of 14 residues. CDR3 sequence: CSAVDRESTDTQYF. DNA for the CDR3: TGCAGTGCCGTCGACAGAGAAAGCACAGATACGCAGTATTTT.

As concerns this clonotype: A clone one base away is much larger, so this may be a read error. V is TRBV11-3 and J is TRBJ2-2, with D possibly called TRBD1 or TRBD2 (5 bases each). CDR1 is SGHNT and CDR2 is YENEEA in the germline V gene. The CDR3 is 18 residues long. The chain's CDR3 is CASSLVLGAFGDAGDLFF. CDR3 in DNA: TGTGCCAGCAGCTTAGTTCTAGGGGCCTTCGGTGATGCCGGGGATCTGTTTTTT.

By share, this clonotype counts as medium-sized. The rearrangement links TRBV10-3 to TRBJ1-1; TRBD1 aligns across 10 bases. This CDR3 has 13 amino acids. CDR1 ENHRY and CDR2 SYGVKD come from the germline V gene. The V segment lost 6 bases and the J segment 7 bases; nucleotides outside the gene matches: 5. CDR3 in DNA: TGTGCCATCAGGGGTGGGACAGGGGATGAAGCTTTCTTT. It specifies CAIRGGTGDEAFF.

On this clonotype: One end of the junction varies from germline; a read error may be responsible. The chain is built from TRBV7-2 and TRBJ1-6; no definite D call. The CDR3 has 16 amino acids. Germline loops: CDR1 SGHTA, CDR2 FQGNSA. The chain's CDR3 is CASSLGRFSYNSPIHF. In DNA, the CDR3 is TGTGCCAGCAGCTTAGGACGATTCTCCTATAATTCACCCATCCACTTT.

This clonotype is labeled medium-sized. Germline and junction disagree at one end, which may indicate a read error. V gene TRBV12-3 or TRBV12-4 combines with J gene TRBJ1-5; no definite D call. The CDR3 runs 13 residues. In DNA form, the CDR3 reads TGTGCCATCAGTCCGAGGGGCAATCAGCCCCAGCATTTT. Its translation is CAISPRGNQPQHF.

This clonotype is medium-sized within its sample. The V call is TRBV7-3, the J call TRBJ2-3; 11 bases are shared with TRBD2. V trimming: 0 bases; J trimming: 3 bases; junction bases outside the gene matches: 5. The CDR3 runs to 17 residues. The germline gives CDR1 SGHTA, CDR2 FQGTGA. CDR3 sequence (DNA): TGTGCCAGCAGCTTAACGTCCACTAGCGGGAGAACAGATACGCAGTATTTT. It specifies CASSLTSTSGRTDTQYF.

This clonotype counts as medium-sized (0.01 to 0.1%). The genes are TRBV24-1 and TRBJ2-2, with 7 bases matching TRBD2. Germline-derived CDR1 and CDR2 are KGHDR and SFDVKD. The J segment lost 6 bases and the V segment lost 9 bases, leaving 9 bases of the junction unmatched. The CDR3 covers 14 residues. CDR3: CATGAGVVAGELFF. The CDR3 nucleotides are TGTGCCACCGGGGCGGGAGTAGTGGCCGGGGAGCTGTTTTTT.

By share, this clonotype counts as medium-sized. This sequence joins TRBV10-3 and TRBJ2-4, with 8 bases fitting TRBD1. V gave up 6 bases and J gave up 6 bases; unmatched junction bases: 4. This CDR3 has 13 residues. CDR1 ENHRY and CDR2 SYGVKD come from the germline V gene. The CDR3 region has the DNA TGTGCCATCAGGGACAGGGTGGGAAACATTCAGTACTTC. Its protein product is CAIRDRVGNIQYF.

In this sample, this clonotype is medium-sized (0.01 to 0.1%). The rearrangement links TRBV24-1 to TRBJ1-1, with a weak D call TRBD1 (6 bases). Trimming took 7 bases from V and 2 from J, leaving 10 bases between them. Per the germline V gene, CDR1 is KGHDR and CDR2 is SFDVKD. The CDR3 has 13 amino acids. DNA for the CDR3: TGTGCCACCAGCAGGACAGCCAACACTGAAGCTTTCTTT. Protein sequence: CATSRTANTEAFF.

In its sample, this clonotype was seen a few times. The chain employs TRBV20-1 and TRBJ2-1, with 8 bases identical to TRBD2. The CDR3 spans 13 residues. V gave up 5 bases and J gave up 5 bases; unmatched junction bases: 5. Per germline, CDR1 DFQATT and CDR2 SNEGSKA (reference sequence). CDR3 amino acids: CSAHGRVNNEQFF. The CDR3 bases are TGCAGTGCTCACGGGAGGGTGAACAATGAGCAGTTCTTC.

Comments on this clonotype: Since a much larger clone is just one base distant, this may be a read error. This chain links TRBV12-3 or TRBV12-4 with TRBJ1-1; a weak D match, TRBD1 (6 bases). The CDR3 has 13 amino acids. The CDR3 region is CASRFRGNTEALF. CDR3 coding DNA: TGTGCCAGCAGGTTCAGGGGAAACACTGAAGCTTTATTT.

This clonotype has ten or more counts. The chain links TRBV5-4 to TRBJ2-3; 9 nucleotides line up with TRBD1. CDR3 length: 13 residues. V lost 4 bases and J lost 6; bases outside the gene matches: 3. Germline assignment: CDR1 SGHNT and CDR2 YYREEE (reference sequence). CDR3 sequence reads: CASSLDRGDTQYF. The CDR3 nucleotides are TGTGCCAGCAGCCTGGACAGGGGCGATACGCAGTATTTT.

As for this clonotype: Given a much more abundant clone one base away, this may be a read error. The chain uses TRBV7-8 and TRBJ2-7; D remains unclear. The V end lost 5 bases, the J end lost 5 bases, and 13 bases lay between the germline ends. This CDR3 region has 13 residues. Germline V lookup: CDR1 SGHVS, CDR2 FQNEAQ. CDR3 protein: CASSLVSLHEQYF. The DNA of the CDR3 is TGTGCCAGCAGCCTAGTGAGTCTCCACGAGCAGTACTTC.

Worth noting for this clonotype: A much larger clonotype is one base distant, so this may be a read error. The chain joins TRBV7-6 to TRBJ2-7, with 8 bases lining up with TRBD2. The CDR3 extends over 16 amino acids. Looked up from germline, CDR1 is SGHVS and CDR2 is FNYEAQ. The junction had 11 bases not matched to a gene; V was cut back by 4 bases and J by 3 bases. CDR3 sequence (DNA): TGTGCCAGCAGCTCCGAGCGGGAGACTATCTACTACGAGCAGTACTTC. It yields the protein CASSSERETIYYEQYF.

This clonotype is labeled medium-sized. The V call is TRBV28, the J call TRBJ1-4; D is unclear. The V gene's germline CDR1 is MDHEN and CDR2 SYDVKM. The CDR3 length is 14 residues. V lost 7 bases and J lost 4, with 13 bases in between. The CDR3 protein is CASMVQMGNEKLFF. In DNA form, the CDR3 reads TGTGCCAGCATGGTTCAGATGGGTAATGAAAAACTGTTTTTT.

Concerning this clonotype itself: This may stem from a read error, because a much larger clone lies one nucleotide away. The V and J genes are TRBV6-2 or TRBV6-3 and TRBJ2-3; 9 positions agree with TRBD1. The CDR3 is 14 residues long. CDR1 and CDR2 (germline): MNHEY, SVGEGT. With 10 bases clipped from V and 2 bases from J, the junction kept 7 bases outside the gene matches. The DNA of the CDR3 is TGTGCCACGACCTGGACAGGGGACACAGATACGCAGTATTTT. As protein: CATTWTGDTDTQYF.

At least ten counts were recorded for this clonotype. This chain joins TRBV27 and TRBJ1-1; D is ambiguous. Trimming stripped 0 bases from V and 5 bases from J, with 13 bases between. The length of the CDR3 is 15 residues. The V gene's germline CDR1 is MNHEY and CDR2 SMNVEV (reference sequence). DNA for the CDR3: TGTGCCAGCAGTTTATCAGCAGGAGTAAGGACTGAAGCTTTCTTT. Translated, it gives CASSLSAGVRTEAFF.